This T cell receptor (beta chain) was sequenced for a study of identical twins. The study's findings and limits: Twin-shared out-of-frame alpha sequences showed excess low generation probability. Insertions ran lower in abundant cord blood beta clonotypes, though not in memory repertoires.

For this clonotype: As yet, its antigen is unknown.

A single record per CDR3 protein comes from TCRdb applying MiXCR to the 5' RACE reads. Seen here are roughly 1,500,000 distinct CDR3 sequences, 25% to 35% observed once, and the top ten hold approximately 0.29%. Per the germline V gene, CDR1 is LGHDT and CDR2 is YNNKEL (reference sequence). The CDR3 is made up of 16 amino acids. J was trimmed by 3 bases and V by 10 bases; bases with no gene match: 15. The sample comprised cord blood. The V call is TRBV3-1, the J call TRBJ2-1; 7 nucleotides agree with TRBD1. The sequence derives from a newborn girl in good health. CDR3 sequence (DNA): TGTGCCAACACCACCTCAGGGGGTGGGGACTACAATGAGCAGTTCTTC. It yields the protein CANTTSGGGDYNEQFF.